This paragraph reports one T cell receptor beta chain. Its antigen is still unknown. These data come from a study of cytomegalovirus exposure and HLA in healthy donors. J gave up 7 bases and V 6 bases, and 6 bases lay outside the gene matches. This CDR3 has 15 residues. Germline loops: CDR1 MNHEY, CDR2 SMNVEV (reference sequence). Overall study findings and caveats: Earlier findings revealed that most TCR beta V segments proved productive either about 90% or about 30% of the time. Some TCR beta chains (around 180 of them) were listed as cytomegalovirus-associated. More clonal expansion characterized HLA-associated TCR beta chains than equally common others in a later analysis. Highly shared sequence variants in one cluster were likely a sequencing artifact.

60 Vbeta and 13 Jbeta primers were used in PCR. Only in-frame clones appear in the TCRdb table, and some are missing; sequencing was by immunoSEQ multiplex PCR. The sample yields about 150,000 clones, more than 80% seen once. V usage is TRBV27 and J usage is TRBJ2-1; 13 nucleotides agree with TRBD2. The clonotype originates from a woman aged 40 to 50 in good health and CMV-seropositive. Material: PBMCs. CDR3 in DNA: TGTGCCAGCAGCTTACCACTAGCGGGGGGGAATGAGCAGTTCTTC. Encoded protein: CASSLPLAGGNEQFF.